This TCR beta chain was identified during a study of blood T cell repertoires in COVID-19. The overall study: Italy, Spain and the United States were the sources of the convalescent and acute COVID-19 samples.

CDR1 SNHLY and CDR2 FYNNEI come from the germline V gene. The CDR3 runs to 14 residues. Trimming removed 6 bases from V and 6 bases from J; junction bases left unmatched: 8. Per the study methods: Estimates of nucleated cell counts were drawn from the amplification of reference gene primers. Data came from immunoSEQ multiplex PCR; TCRdb stores just in-frame clones and leaves some out. That table gives V, J and clone size, and the DNA gave D and trimming. Seen here are 250,000 or so clones, 75% to 90% observed once, and the top ten hold 3.5% to 5%. The receptor was derived from a woman between 40 and 50 years old who had recovered from COVID-19. The chain carries TRBV2 and TRBJ2-1; 7 positions match TRBD2. The specimen sequenced was peripheral blood. The CDR3 DNA follows: TGTGCCAGCAGGGGTGGACTAGATTTCAATGAGCAGTTCTTC. Amino acids: CASRGGLDFNEQFF.